This T cell receptor beta chain derives from a study of T cell responses to AZD1222 COVID-19 vaccine. The table came from immunoSEQ multiplex PCR; TCRdb's copy has only in-frame clones and leaves some out. Among tens of thousands of clones listed, around nine tenths were seen once. The V gene end was trimmed by 7 bases and the J gene end by 7 bases; junction bases not matched to a gene: 14. This CDR3 contains 16 residues. The germline CDR1 and CDR2 sequences are MDHEN and SYDVKM. This sequence originates from an adult in good health. The V call is TRBV28, the J call TRBJ2-7; the match to TRBD2 covers 12 bases. The sequencing here drew on peripheral blood, taken on day 0 of MenACWY control vaccination. The CDR3: CASTPGAASGGVEQYF. CDR3 nucleotide sequence: TGTGCCAGCACCCCCGGGGCGGCTAGCGGGGGGGTTGAGCAGTACTTC.